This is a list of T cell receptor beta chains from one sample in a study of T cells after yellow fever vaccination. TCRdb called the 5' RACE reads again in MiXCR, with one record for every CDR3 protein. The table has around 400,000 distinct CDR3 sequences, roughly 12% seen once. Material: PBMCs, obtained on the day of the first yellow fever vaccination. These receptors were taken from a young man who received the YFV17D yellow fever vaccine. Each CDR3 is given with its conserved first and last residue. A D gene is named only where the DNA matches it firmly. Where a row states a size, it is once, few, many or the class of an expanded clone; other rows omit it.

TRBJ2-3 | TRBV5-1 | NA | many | TGCGCCAGCAGCTCCACCGGGACCGAACTTGGTACGCAGTATTTT | CASSSTGTELGTQYF
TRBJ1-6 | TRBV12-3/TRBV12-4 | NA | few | TGTGCCAGCAGTTTAGAAAGGCCTCCCAATTCACCCCTCCACTTT | CASSLERPPNSPLHF
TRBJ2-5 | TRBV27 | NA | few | TGTGCCAGCAGGTTTCTAGGTTGGGAGACCCAGTACTTC | CASRFLGWETQYF
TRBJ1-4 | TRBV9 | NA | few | TGTGCCAGCAGCTCACACCCCTGGTCCGCTGAAAAACTGTTTTTT | CASSSHPWSAEKLFF
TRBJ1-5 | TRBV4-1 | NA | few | TGCGCCAGCAGCCAAGAACAGTACAATCAGCCCCAGCATTTT | CASSQEQYNQPQHF
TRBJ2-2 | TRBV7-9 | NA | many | TGTGCCAGCAGCTTAAACAGCGGGAACACCGGGGAGCTGTTTTTT | CASSLNSGNTGELFF
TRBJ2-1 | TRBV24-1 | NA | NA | TGTGCCACCAGCGCCGGACATGGAACCTACAATGAGCAGTTCTTC | CATSAGHGTYNEQFF
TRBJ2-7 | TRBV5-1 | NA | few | TGCGCCAGCAGCGAGACAGATTTCTACGAGCAGTACTTC | CASSETDFYEQYF
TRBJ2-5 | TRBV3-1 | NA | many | TGTGCCAGCAGCCTCGACAGGACCTTGGAGGGGACCCAGTACTTC | CASSLDRTLEGTQYF
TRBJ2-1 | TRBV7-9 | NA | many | TGTGCCAGCAGCCCCATCGGGGTCCTCCGGCCCAATGAGCAGTTCTTC | CASSPIGVLRPNEQFF
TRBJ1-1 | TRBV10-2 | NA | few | TGCGCCAGCAGTGAGTGGCTTAGGAGGAACACTGAAGCTTTCTTT | CASSEWLRRNTEAFF
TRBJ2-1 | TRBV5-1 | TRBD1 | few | TGCGCCAGCAGCTTTGGACAGGGGTACAATGAGCAGTTCTTC | CASSFGQGYNEQFF
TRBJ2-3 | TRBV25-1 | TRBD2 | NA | TGTGCCAGCCGGACTAGCGGGGGGGTTGGCACAGATACGCAGTATTTT | CASRTSGGVGTDTQYF
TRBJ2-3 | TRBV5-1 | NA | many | TGCGCCAGCAGCTTAGAGCCGACCACAGATACGCAGTATTTT | CASSLEPTTDTQYF
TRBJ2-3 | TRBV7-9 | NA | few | TGTGCCAGCAGCTTATTGGCAGGGAGGACAGATACGCAGTATTTT | CASSLLAGRTDTQYF
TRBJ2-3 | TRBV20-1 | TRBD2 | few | TGCAGTGCTAGAGCCCCGGGGGGGCATGGGGATACGCAGTATTTT | CSARAPGGHGDTQYF
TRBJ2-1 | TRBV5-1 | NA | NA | TGCGCCAGCAGCTTGGCCACGAGGGACCCCTACAATGAGCAGTTCTTC | CASSLATRDPYNEQFF
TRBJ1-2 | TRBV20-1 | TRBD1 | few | TGCAGTGCCGGGACAGGGACCTATGGCTACACCTTC | CSAGTGTYGYTF
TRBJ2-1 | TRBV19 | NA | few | TGTGCCAGTAGTATAGTACCGGGACCCCTGTACAATGAGCAGTTCTTC | CASSIVPGPLYNEQFF
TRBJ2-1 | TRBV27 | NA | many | TGTGCCAGCAGTTTATGGGCTGAGGGGGGGCTTTACAATGAGCAGTTCTTC | CASSLWAEGGLYNEQFF
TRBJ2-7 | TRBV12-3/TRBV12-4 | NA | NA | TGTGCCAGCAGCCGCCACTACGAGCAGTACTTC | CASSRHYEQYF
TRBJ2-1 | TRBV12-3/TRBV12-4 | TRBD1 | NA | TGTGCCAGCAGTTTGGAACAGGGGAATTTCAATGAGCAGTTCTTC | CASSLEQGNFNEQFF
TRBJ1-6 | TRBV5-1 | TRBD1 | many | TGCGCCAGCAGCTACGGACAGGGGGCGACTAATTCACCCCTCCACTTT | CASSYGQGATNSPLHF
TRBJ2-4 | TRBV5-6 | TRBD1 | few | TGTGCCAGCAGCCAGACAGGGGGCATTCAGTACTTC | CASSQTGGIQYF
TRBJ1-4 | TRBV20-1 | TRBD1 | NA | TGCAGTGCTAGAGATGCAGGGGGAGTGGAAAAACTGTTTTTT | CSARDAGGVEKLFF
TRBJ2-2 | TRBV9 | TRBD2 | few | TGTGCCAGCAGCTTCCGGGCGGGGGATAGCGCGAACACCGGGGAGCTGTTTTTT | CASSFRAGDSANTGELFF
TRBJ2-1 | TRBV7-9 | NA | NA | TGTGCCAGCCAGGGGGAGGGCGGTCTCGATGAGCAGTTCTTC | CASQGEGGLDEQFF
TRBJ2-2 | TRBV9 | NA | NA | TGTGCCAGCAGCACTACCGGAGGAGGGACCTGGGAGCTGTTTTTT | CASSTTGGGTWELFF
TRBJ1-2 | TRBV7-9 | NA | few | TGTGCCAGCAGCTCAGAAGGGTATGGCTACACCTTC | CASSSEGYGYTF
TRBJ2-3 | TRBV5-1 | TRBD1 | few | TGCGCCAGCAGCTTGGGATCTAGGACAGGGGACACAGATACGCAGTATTTT | CASSLGSRTGDTDTQYF
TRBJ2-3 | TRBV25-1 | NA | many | TGTGCCAGCAGTGCACCAGGGTGGGGACTCAATACGCAGTATTTT | CASSAPGWGLNTQYF
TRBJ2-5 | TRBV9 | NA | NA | TGTGCCAGCAGCATTGGGGGGGCTGAGACCCAGTACTTC | CASSIGGAETQYF
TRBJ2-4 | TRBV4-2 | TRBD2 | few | TGTGCCAGCAGCCAAGGGCCAGCGGGGGACCTAGCCAAAAACATTCAGTACTTC | CASSQGPAGDLAKNIQYF
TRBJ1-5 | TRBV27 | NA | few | TGTGCCAGCCGAGTATCGGCGGTTAGCAATCAGCCCCAGCATTTT | CASRVSAVSNQPQHF
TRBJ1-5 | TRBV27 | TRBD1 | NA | TGTGCCAGCAGTTTTACAGGGGAGAGGCAGCCCCAGCATTTT | CASSFTGERQPQHF
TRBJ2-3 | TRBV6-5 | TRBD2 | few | TGTGCCAGCAGTTCCTACCGGCGGGAGGCCACAGATACGCAGTATTTT | CASSSYRREATDTQYF
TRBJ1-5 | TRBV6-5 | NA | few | TGTGCCAGCAGTCACCTTCTCGGGTATCAGCCCCAGCATTTT | CASSHLLGYQPQHF
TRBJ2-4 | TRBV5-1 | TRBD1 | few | TGCGCCAGCAGCCGGGACAGGGCCAAAAACATTCAGTACTTC | CASSRDRAKNIQYF
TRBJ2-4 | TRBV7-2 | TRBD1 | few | TGTGCCAGCAGCTTAGCCGTTCAGGGGGCCATTCAGTACTTC | CASSLAVQGAIQYF
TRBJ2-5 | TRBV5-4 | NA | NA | TGTGCCAGCAGCTTGGTGGGGGCGGGGGAGACCCAGTACTTC | CASSLVGAGETQYF
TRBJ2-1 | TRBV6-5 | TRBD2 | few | TGTGCCAGCAGTTACTCCCCGACTAGCGGGGAAGATGAGCAGTTCTTC | CASSYSPTSGEDEQFF
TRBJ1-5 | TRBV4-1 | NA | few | TGCGCCAGCACCGGGAGGGAGGGGGGTCAGCCCCAGCATTTT | CASTGREGGQPQHF
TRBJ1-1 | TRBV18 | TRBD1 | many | TGTGCCAGCTCGCCCCCCGGGACAGGGGTTTTCAACACTGAAGCTTTCTTT | CASSPPGTGVFNTEAFF
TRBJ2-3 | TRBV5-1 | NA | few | TGCGCCAGCAGCCGCGGGACAGCACTGACAGATGCGCAGTATTTT | CASSRGTALTDAQYF
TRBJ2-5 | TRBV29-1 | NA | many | TGCAGCGTTGATAAGGGGAAGAGAGAGACCCAGTACTTC | CSVDKGKRETQYF
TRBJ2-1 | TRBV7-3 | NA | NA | TGTGCCAGCAGCCTGGCCGGAGAGAGCGGCCGTTACAATGAGCAGTTCTTC | CASSLAGESGRYNEQFF
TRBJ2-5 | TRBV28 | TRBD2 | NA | TGTGCCAGCAGACTCGGGACTAGCGGGGCCGTGGAGACCCAGTACTTC | CASRLGTSGAVETQYF
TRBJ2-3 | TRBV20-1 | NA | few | TGCAGTGCTGGTGACGGCCTACTTCCCACAGATACGCAGTATTTT | CSAGDGLLPTDTQYF
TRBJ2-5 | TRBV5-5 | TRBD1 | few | TGTGCCAGCAGCCCGACAGGGCCAAGGGAGACCCAGTACTTC | CASSPTGPRETQYF
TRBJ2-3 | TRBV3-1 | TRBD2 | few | TGTGCCAGCAGCCACGCTAGCGGGGGGAAAGGCACAGATACGCAGTATTTT | CASSHASGGKGTDTQYF
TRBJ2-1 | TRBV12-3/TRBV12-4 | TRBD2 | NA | TGTGCCAGCAGCCTCGGACTAGTGGAAAATGAGCAGTTCTTC | CASSLGLVENEQFF